The clone carrying this T cell receptor (beta chain) was detected only a few times. Antigen: not known. The record originates from a study of T cell repertoires in cytomegalovirus infection. Whole-study context: Use of recently identified HLA-C-restricted and well-studied HLA-B-restricted CMV epitopes was part of the study. CMV infection and matching HLA type were both indicated by public TCR beta signatures. Study-wide results and caveats: HLA-C-restricted CMV clonotypes gave the most frequent clonotype in two of eight donors. Summed frequency of shared TCR beta families picked out CMV carriers who also had the relevant HLA.

TCRdb fed the reads into MiXCR, producing one record per CDR3 protein. Among around 900,000 distinct CDR3 sequences, approximately 31% were seen once, and the ten largest hold 13%. The CDR3 contains 14 residues. Trimming stripped 1 base from V and 7 bases from J, with 13 bases between. CDR1 is LNHDA, CDR2 SQIVND, per germline (reference sequence). Sequenced here: cultured CD8+ T cells from PBMCs, sampled from culture after CMV antigen stimulation. The chain carries TRBV19 and TRBJ1-1, with a weak D call TRBD1 (5 bases). This TCR was recovered from a human donor in good health (CMV status not recorded). Some clones in this sample may be carry-over from other donors' samples. CDR3 nucleotides: TGTGCCAGTAGTATAGTACCAGGGAGTAATGAAGCTTTCTTT. This translates into CASSIVPGSNEAFF.